These 15 T cell receptor beta chains were all obtained from the same sample, sequenced in a study of shared clonotypes between healthy human individuals. Assay: immunoSEQ multiplex PCR; the TCRdb copy retains only in-frame clones and omits some. The profile covers about 660,000 clones, with around 74% appearing a single time and approximately 1.6% taken by the ten largest. Sequenced: memory CD4+ T cells sorted from blood. The subset here: CD45RA-negative fraction. The receptors come from a woman in her 30s in good health.

This clone was seen a few times. V usage is TRBV15 and J usage is TRBJ2-1, with TRBD1 matching 10 bases. CDR1 LNHNV and CDR2 YYDKDF come from the germline V gene (reference sequence). The CDR3 spans 17 residues. Unmatched junction bases numbered 9, after V lost 0 bases and J lost 7 bases. The CDR3 here is CATSRDGGTGVGNEQFF. In nucleotides, the CDR3 is TGTGCCACCAGCAGAGATGGCGGGACAGGGGTGGGGAATGAGCAGTTCTTC. Supplemented by reference TRBV15 and TRBJ2-1, the full variable domain reads DAMVIQNPRYQVTQFGKPVTLSCSQTLNHNVMYWYQQKSSQAPKLLFHYYDKDFNNEADTPDNFQSRRPNTSFCFLDIRSPGLGDTAMYLCATSRDGGTGVGNEQFFGPGTRLTVL.

In this sample, this clone turned up a few times. This sequence joins TRBV6-5 and TRBJ2-7; either TRBD1 or TRBD2 may supply D (5 bases each). CDR3 length equals 11 residues. Trimming cost V 6 bases and J 9 bases, with 12 bases left between them. CDR1 is MNHEY, CDR2 SVGAGI, per germline. The CDR3 region is CASRNGAVQYF. Here the CDR3 DNA reads TGTGCCAGCAGGAACGGGGCGGTGCAGTACTTC.

The chain links TRBV4-2 to TRBJ2-5; D gene unclear. This CDR3 has 11 amino acids. The germline CDR1 and CDR2 sequences are LGHNA and YNFKEQ. The germline V and J ends were trimmed by 6 bases and 4 bases, with 6 bases remaining between them. The CDR3 sequence: CASRGSETQYF. The CDR3 DNA follows: TGTGCCAGCAGGGGTTCAGAGACCCAGTACTTC.

The CDR3 spells CASSLLGTGSNYGYTF. DNA for the CDR3: TGTGCCAGCAGTTTACTCGGAACAGGATCTAACTATGGCTACACCTTC. The V gene is TRBV28, the J gene TRBJ1-2; a weak D match, TRBD1 (5 bases). V was trimmed by 2 bases and J by 0 bases, leaving 13 bases between them. This CDR3 has 16 residues. The germline CDR1 and CDR2 sequences are MDHEN and SYDVKM.

This clone was observed once. The chain employs TRBV5-1 and TRBJ2-3; 9 bases agree with TRBD1. This CDR3 contains 14 residues. The germline V gene encodes CDR1 SGHRS and CDR2 YFSETQ. V was pared by 4 bases and J by 4 bases, with 4 bases of the junction left unmatched. The CDR3 coding sequence is TGCGCCAGCAGCCGAGGGACAGGGTCAGATACGCAGTATTTT. Translating it yields CASSRGTGSDTQYF.

The chain couples TRBV5-4 to TRBJ2-7; D is unresolved. V lost 4 bases and J lost 2, with 10 bases in between. CDR3 length: 13 amino acids. Germline V lookup: CDR1 SGHNT, CDR2 YYREEE (reference sequence). Here the CDR3 reads CASSPFGAYEQYF. For the CDR3, the DNA is TGTGCCAGCAGCCCCTTTGGGGCCTACGAGCAGTACTTC.

Concerning this clone itself: The sample holds other DNA sequences that translate to the same CDR3. The V gene is TRBV5-1, the J gene TRBJ2-5; D perhaps matches TRBD2 (5 bases). This CDR3 comprises 14 residues. In germline, CDR1 is SGHRS, CDR2 YFSETQ. With 0 bases removed from V and 2 bases from J, the gap between germline ends came to 8 bases. CDR3 in amino acids: CASSLGGQQETQYF. The CDR3 DNA follows: TGCGCCAGCAGCTTGGGCGGGCAGCAAGAGACCCAGTACTTC.

V and J are TRBV28 and TRBJ2-1; D is unresolved. V was clipped by 9 bases and J by 6 bases, with 9 bases between them. This CDR3 has 11 residues. Germline V gives CDR1 MDHEN, CDR2 SYDVKM. The CDR3 DNA follows: TGTGCCAGTCACTCGGCCAATGAGCAGTTCTTC. Protein sequence: CASHSANEQFF. The full variable domain, rest sourced from reference TRBV28 and TRBJ2-1, is DVKVTQSSRYLVKRTGEKVFLECVQDMDHENMFWYRQDPGLGLRLIYFSYDVKMKEKGDIPEGYSVSREKKERFSLILESASTNQTSMYLCASHSANEQFFGPGTRLTVL.

The chain carries TRBV29-1 and TRBJ2-1; possibly TRBD2 for D (6 bases). This CDR3 is built from 16 residues. The germline gives CDR1 SQVTM, CDR2 ANQGSEA. V dropped 6 bases and J dropped 2 bases, with 20 bases sitting between them. For the CDR3, the DNA is TGCAGCGTCAAACATCCTGGGACTGCTGCCTACAATGAGCAGTTCTTC. Translation: CSVKHPGTAAYNEQFF.

This chain joins TRBV7-9 and TRBJ2-3; D is perhaps TRBD2 (5 bases). Trimming left V 5 bases short and J 0 bases short, with 12 bases between. CDR3 length equals 15 residues. CDR1 and CDR2 (germline): SEHNR, FQNEAQ (reference sequence). The CDR3 protein is CASSHSRGSTDTQYF. CDR3 DNA: TGTGCCAGCAGCCATTCTCGGGGAAGCACAGATACGCAGTATTTT.

The rearrangement links TRBV10-1 to TRBJ2-3; D tentatively fits TRBD1 or TRBD2 (5 bases each). This CDR3 contains 14 residues. V lost 7 bases and J 5 bases, leaving 16 bases between the germline ends. Per germline, CDR1 WNHNN and CDR2 SYGVQD (reference sequence). CDR3 residues: CASIRDLSGDTQYF. The CDR3 DNA reads TGCGCCAGCATTCGGGACCTTTCGGGAGATACGCAGTATTTT.

This rearrangement joins TRBV2 to TRBJ2-7; 7 positions match TRBD2. Germline V gene data show CDR1 as SNHLY and CDR2 as FYNNEI. This CDR3 is built from 11 residues. The J segment lost 13 bases and the V segment lost 4 bases, leaving 7 bases of the junction unmatched. DNA for the CDR3: TGTGCCAGCAGTGCCTGGGCGGGAGAATACTTC. Encoded protein: CASSAWAGEYF.

In nucleotides, the CDR3 is TGCGCCAGCAGTCCGGGACTAGCGGGAGAGAACGAGCAGTACTTC. Protein product: CASSPGLAGENEQYF. The chain joins TRBV10-1 to TRBJ2-7; 14 bases map to TRBD2. Germline-derived CDR1 and CDR2 are WNHNN and SYGVQD (reference sequence). CDR3 length: 15 amino acids. Germline trimming cut 5 bases from V and 5 bases from J; bases unmatched to any gene: 5.

This chain joins TRBV6-5 and TRBJ1-6; TRBD1 is a possible D gene (6 bases). The germline gives CDR1 MNHEY, CDR2 SVGAGI. This CDR3 spans 14 amino acids. V lost 9 bases and J lost 8, with 17 bases in between. DNA of the CDR3: TGTGCCAGTTCCGCGGGGGCAAGGTATTCACCCCTCCACTTT. Translating gives CASSAGARYSPLHF.

Details on this clone: Other nucleotide sequences in the sample specify the same CDR3. This chain uses TRBV5-1 with TRBJ2-7, with TRBD2 matching 7 bases. CDR1 and CDR2 (germline): SGHRS, YFSETQ. The CDR3 totals 15 residues. With 4 bases clipped from V and 2 bases from J, the junction kept 9 bases outside the gene matches. As DNA, the CDR3 is TGCGCCAGCAGCCTGGGGCTAGCGGAAACCTACGAGCAGTACTTC. Translation gives CASSLGLAETYEQYF.